This is a list of T cell receptor beta chains from one sample in a study of PD-1 blockade in mismatch repair-deficient tumors. Clones were sequenced by immunoSEQ multiplex PCR, and TCRdb holds only the in-frame ones, with some missing. The table lists under 75,000 clones, approximately 88% of them singletons. This specimen was peripheral blood, taken 52 weeks after starting pembrolizumab. These receptors all come from an adult with mismatch repair-deficient cancer. Each CDR3 is given with its conserved first and last residue. A D gene is named only where the DNA matches it firmly. The size field is filled for only some rows; it gives once, few, many or a size class.

v_call	clone_size	j_call	d_call	cdr3_aa
TRBV7-9	NA	TRBJ2-1	TRBD2	CASSPTNVRGGDEQFF
TRBV4-3	NA	TRBJ2-7	TRBD1	CASSPGTETYEQYF
TRBV6-5	NA	TRBJ2-1	NA	CASSYTSSHEQFF
TRBV19	NA	TRBJ2-7	NA	CASSIRADPGLLNSYEQYF
TRBV13	NA	TRBJ1-2	NA	CASTSNLGDTF
TRBV11-2	NA	TRBJ2-5	TRBD2	CASSLEAAGVGETQYF
TRBV6-5	NA	TRBJ2-1	TRBD2	CASSLGLAGGYNEQFF
TRBV13	NA	TRBJ2-3	TRBD1	CASSPYPATGASTDTQYF
TRBV14	NA	TRBJ2-1	TRBD2	CASSQGTSSYNEQFF
TRBV27	once	TRBJ2-7	NA	CASSAGPPGLYEQYF
TRBV19	NA	TRBJ2-3	TRBD1	CASRDRAAIDTQYF
TRBV2	NA	TRBJ2-1	TRBD2	CASSISGSSYNEQFF
TRBV2	NA	TRBJ2-1	NA	CASSGVGEDEQFF
TRBV7-2	NA	TRBJ1-2	NA	CASSLGTGMDYGYTF